The clone carrying this TCR beta chain occurred many times. The antigen is undetermined. The data belong to a study of T cells in Graves' hyperthyroidism and ophthalmopathy. Study-level findings and limits: Most thyroid clonotypes expanded above 0.001 were also detected in blood.

The CDR3 length is 13 residues. V lost 0 bases and J 5 bases, leaving 7 bases between the germline ends. The germline CDR1 and CDR2 sequences are LNHDA and SQIVND (reference sequence). What was amplified from RNA transcripts were TCR beta CDR3 regions. TCR CDR3 underwent first-round RT-PCR with the HTBI primer set. TCRdb re-analysed the multiplex PCR reads in MiXCR, keeping a single row per CDR3 protein. Seen here are roughly 710,000 distinct CDR3 sequences, roughly 32% observed once, and the top ten hold around 30%. Diagnoses were made from clinical symptoms, serum measures (thyroxine and TRAb), thyroid ultrasound and orbital computed tomography.

This chain joins TRBV19 and TRBJ2-5, with no clear D. Sequencing was performed on blood. The TCR was taken from a woman between 40 and 55 years old with Graves' hyperthyroidism. The CDR3 DNA sequence: TGTGCCAGTAGTATAGATCGCGTGGAGACCCAGTACTTC. As protein: CASSIDRVETQYF.